Listed below are T cell receptor beta chains from one sample, sequenced in a study of blood T cells in healthy people across ages. MiXCR, run by TCRdb on the 5' RACE reads, gives a single entry per CDR3 protein. The sample records 1.5 million or so distinct CDR3 sequences, roughly 45% being singletons. The sample was blood. All receptors come from a woman younger than 35 in good health. The CDR3 runs from the conserved cysteine through the conserved F or W. The D gene is left open where the match is weak. Rows may omit the clone size; those that give it use once, few, many or a size class.

abundance	d_gene	j_gene	len	v_gene	CDR3nt	CDR3aa
-	-	TRBJ2-6	18	TRBV6-4	TGTGCCAGCAGTCCCGTTCCAACAGGGACTTCTGGGGCCAACGTCCTGACTTTC	CASSPVPTGTSGANVLTF
few	-	TRBJ2-3	16	TRBV5-1	TGCGCCAGCAGCCAAACGACAGGGAGGGTCACAGATACGCAGTATTTT	CASSQTTGRVTDTQYF
few	-	TRBJ2-3	14	TRBV5-1	TGCGCCAGCACTGCCCGGGAGAGCTCGGGTACGCAGTATTTT	CASTARESSGTQYF
many	TRBD2	TRBJ2-5	14	TRBV28	TGTGCCAGCAGTTCGCGGGGGGGCGGTGAGACCCAGTACTTC	CASSSRGGGETQYF
-	-	TRBJ1-2	13	TRBV27	TGTGCCAGCAGTGTATCGTGGGAGAATGGCTACACCTTC	CASSVSWENGYTF
-	TRBD1	TRBJ1-5	16	TRBV2	TGTGCCAGCAGTATGGATCTACAGGGGGGCCATCAGCCCCAGCATTTT	CASSMDLQGGHQPQHF
few	-	TRBJ2-7	15	TRBV6-1	TGTGCCAGCATGTCTGGGAGACAATTTTCCTACGAGCAGTACTTC	CASMSGRQFSYEQYF
once	TRBD1	TRBJ2-5	17	TRBV4-2	TGTGCCAGCAGCCCGAGTGGGACAGGGGGATACCAAGAGACCCAGTACTTC	CASSPSGTGGYQETQYF
-	TRBD2	TRBJ2-3	15	TRBV2	TGTGCCAGCAGTGGACAGCGGGAGCGAGCAGATACGCAGTATTTT	CASSGQRERADTQYF
-	-	TRBJ2-4	17	TRBV6-5	TGTGCCAGCAGTCTCGACAATCGGACCCTAGCCAAAAACATTCAGTACTTC	CASSLDNRTLAKNIQYF
-	-	TRBJ2-5	21	TRBV21-1	TGTGCCAGCAGCAACGGGTCGGGACAGGCTATCTTGGGCAGGTTCCAAGAGACCCAGTACTTC	CASSNGSGQAILGRFQETQYF